This TCR beta chain was documented in a study of T cell repertoires in cytomegalovirus infection. Study context: CMV epitopes used comprised recently identified HLA-C-restricted ones and well-studied HLA-B-restricted ones. Public signatures in TCR beta pointed to CMV infection and matching HLA type.

TCRdb fed the reads into MiXCR, producing one record per CDR3 protein. The repertoire includes fewer than 1,000,000 distinct CDR3 sequences, around 30% of them detected once, and about an eighth sits in the top ten. About this clonotype: What it binds is not known.

General observations from the study: HLA-C-restricted TCR beta clonotypes specific for CMV led the ex vivo response.

This CDR3 has 17 amino acids. J gave up 2 bases and V 0 bases, and 7 bases lay outside the gene matches. CDR1 is LGHNA and CDR2 is YNFKEQ in the germline V gene. The chain joins TRBV4-2 to TRBJ2-3, with 8 bases that match TRBD2. This TCR came from a human donor in good health (CMV status not recorded). Some clones in this sample may be carry-over from other donors' samples. This material consisted of cultured CD8+ T cells from PBMCs, taken from culture after CMV antigen stimulation. The CDR3 loop is CASSQDLTSGYTDTQYF. The CDR3 DNA is TGTGCCAGCAGCCAAGATCTTACTAGCGGATACACAGATACGCAGTATTTT.